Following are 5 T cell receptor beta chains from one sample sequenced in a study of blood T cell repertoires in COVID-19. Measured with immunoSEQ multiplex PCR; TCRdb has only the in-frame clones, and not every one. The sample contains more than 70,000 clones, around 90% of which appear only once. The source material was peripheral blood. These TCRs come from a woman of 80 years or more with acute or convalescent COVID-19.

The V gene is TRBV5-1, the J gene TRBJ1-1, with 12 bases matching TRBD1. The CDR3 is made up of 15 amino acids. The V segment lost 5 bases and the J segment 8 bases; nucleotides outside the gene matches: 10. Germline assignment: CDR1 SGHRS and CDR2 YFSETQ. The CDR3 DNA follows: TGCGCCAGCAGTTTTACCGGGACAGGGGGCGCGGAAGCTTTCTTT. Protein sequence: CASSFTGTGGAEAFF.

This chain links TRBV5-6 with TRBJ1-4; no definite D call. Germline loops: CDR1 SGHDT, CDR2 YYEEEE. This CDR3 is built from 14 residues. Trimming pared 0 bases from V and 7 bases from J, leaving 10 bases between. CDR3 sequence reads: CASSLGSRGEKLFF. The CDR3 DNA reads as TGTGCCAGCAGCTTGGGCTCAAGAGGTGAAAAACTGTTTTTT. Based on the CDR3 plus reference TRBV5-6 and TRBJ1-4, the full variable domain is DAGVTQSPTHLIKTRGQQVTLRCSPKSGHDTVSWYQQALGQGPQFIFQYYEEEERQRGNFPDRFSGHQFPNYSSELNVNALLLGDSALYLCASSLGSRGEKLFFGSGTQLSVL.

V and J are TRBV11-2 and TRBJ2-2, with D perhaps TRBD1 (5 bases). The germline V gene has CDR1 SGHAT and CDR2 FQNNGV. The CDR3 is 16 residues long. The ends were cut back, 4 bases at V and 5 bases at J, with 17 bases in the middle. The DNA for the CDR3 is TGTGCCAGCAGCTCGCGGCTAGGAACAGGAACCGGGGAGCTGTTTTTT. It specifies CASSSRLGTGTGELFF.

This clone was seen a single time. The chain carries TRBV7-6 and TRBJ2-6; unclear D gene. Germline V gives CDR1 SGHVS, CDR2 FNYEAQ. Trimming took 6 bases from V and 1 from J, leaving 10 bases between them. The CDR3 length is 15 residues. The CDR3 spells CASRAQDSGANVLTF. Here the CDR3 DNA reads TGTGCCAGCAGGGCACAAGATTCTGGGGCCAACGTCCTGACTTTC.

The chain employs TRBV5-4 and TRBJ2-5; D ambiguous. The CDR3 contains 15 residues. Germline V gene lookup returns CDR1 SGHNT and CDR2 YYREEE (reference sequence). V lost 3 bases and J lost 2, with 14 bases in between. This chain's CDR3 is CASSSYRNSQETQYF. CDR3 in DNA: TGTGCCAGCAGCTCCTACAGAAACTCTCAAGAGACCCAGTACTTC.